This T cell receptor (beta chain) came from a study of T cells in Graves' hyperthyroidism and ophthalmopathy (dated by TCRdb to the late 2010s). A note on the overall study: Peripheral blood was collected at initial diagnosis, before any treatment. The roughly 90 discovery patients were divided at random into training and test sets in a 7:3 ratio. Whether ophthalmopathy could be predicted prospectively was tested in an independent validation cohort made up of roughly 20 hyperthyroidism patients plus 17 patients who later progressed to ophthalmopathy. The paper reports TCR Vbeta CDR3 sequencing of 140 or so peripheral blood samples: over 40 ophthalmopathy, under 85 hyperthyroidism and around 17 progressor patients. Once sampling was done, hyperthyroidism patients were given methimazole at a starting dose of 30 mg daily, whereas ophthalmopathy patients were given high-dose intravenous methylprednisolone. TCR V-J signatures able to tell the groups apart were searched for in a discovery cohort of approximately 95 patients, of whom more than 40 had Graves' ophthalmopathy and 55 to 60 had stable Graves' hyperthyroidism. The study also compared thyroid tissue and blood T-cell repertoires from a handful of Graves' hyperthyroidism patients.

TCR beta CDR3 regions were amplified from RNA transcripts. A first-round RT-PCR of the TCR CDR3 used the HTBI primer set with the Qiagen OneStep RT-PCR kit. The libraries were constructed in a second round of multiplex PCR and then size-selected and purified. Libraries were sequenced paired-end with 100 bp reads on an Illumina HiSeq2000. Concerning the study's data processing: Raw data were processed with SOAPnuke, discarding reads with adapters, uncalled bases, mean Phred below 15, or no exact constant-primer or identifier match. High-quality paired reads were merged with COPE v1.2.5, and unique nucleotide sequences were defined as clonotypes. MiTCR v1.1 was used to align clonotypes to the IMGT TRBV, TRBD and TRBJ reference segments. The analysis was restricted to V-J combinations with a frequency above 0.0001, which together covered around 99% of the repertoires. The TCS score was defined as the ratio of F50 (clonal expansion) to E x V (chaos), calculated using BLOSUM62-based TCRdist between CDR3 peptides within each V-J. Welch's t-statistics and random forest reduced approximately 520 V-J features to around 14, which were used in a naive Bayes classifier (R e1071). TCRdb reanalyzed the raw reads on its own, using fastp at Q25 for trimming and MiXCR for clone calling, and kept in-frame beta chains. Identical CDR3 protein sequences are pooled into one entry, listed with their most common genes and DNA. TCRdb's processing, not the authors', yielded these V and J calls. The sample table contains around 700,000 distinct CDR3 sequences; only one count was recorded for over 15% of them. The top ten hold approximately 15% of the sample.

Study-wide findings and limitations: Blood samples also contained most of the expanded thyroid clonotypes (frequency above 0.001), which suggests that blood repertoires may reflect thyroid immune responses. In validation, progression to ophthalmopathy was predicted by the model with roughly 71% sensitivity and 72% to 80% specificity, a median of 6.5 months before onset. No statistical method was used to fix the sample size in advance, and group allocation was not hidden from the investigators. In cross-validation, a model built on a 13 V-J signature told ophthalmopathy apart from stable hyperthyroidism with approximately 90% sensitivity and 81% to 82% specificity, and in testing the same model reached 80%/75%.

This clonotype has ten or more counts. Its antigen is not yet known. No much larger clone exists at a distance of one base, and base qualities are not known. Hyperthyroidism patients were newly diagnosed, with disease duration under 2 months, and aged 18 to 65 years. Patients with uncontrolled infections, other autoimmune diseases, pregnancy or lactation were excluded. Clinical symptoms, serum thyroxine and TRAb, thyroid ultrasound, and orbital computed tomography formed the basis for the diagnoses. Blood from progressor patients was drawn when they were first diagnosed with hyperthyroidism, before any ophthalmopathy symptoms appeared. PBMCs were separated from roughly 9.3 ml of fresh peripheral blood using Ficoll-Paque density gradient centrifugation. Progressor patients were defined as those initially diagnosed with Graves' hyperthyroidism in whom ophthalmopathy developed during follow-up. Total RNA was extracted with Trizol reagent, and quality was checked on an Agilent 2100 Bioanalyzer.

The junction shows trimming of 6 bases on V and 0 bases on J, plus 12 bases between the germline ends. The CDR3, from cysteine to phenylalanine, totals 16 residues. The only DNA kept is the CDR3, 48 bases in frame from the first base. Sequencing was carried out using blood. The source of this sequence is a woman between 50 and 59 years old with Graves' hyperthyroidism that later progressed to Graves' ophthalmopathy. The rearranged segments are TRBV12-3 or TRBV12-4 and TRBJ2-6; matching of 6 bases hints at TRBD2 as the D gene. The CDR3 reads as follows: CASRTPGDSGANVLTF. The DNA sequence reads TGTGCCAGCAGAACCCCGGGGGACTCTGGGGCCAACGTCCTGACTTTC.